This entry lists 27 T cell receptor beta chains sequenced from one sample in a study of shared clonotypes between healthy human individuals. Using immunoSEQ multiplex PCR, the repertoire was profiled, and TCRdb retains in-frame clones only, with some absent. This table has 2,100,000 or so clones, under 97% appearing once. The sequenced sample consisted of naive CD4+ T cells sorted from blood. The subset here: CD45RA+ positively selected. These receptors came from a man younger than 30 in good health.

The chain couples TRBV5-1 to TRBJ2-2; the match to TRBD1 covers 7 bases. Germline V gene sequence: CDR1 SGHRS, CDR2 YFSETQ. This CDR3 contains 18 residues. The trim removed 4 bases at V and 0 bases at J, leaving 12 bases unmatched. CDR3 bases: TGCGCCAGCAGCCCCATAATGACAGGGCAGGCGAACACCGGGGAGCTGTTTTTT. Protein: CASSPIMTGQANTGELFF. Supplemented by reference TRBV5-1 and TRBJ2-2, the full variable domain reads KAGVTQTPRYLIKTRGQQVTLSCSPISGHRSVSWYQQTPGQGLQFLFEYFSETQRNKGNFPGRFSGRQFSNSRSEMNVSTLELGDSALYLCASSPIMTGQANTGELFFGEGSRLTVL.

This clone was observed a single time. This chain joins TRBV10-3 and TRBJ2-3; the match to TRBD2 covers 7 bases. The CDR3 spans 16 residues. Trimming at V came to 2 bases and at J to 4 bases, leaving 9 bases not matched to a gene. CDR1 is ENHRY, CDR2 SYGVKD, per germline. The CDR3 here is CAISERGPGGADTQYF. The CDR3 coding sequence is TGTGCCATCAGTGAGAGAGGGCCGGGGGGAGCAGATACGCAGTATTTT.

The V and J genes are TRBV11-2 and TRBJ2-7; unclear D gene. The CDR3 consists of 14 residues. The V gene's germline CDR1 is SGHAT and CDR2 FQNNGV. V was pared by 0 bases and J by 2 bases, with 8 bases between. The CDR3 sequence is CASSLDRWTYEQYF. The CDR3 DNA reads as TGTGCCAGCAGCTTAGATCGGTGGACCTACGAGCAGTACTTC. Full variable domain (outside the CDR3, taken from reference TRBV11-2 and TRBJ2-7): EAGVAQSPRYKIIEKRQSVAFWCNPISGHATLYWYQQILGQGPKLLIQFQNNGVVDDSQLPKDRFSAERLKGVDSTLKIQPAKLEDSAVYLCASSLDRWTYEQYFGPGTRLTVT.

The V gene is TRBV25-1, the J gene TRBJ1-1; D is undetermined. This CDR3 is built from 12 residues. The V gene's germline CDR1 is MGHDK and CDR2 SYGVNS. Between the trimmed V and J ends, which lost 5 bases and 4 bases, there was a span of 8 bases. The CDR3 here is CASSKVGTEAFF. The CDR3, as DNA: TGTGCCAGCAGTAAGGTGGGCACTGAAGCTTTCTTT.

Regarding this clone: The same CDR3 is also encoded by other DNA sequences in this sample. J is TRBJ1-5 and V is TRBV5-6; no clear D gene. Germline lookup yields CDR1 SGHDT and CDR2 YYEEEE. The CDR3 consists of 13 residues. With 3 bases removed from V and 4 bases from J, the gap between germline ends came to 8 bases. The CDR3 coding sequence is TGTGCCAGCAGCTCTGTGGGGAATCAGCCCCAGCATTTT. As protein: CASSSVGNQPQHF. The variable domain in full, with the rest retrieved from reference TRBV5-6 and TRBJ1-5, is DAGVTQSPTHLIKTRGQQVTLRCSPKSGHDTVSWYQQALGQGPQFIFQYYEEEERQRGNFPDRFSGHQFPNYSSELNVNALLLGDSALYLCASSSVGNQPQHFGDGTRLSIL.

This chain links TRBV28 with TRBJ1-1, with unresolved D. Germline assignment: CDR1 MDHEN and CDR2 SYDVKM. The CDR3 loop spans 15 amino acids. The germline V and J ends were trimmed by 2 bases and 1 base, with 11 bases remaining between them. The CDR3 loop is CASSLITAGNTEAFF. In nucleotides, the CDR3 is TGTGCCAGCAGTTTAATAACAGCGGGGAACACTGAAGCTTTCTTT.

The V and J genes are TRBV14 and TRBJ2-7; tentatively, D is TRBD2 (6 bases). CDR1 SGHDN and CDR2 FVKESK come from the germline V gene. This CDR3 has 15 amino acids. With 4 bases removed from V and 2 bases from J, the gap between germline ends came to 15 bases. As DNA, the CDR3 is TGTGCCAGCAGCCCCCAAGTACGGGAGACCTACGAGCAGTACTTC. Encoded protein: CASSPQVRETYEQYF. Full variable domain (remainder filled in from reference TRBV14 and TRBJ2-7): EAGVTQFPSHSVIEKGQTVTLRCDPISGHDNLYWYRRVMGKEIKFLLHFVKESKQDESGMPNNRFLAERTGGTYSTLKVQPAELEDSGVYFCASSPQVRETYEQYFGPGTRLTVT.

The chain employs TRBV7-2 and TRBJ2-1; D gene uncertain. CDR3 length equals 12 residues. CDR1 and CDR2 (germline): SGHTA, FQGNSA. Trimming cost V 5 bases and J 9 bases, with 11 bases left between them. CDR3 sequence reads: CASSPGPGEQFF. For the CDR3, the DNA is TGTGCCAGCAGCCCGGGTCCGGGTGAGCAGTTCTTC.

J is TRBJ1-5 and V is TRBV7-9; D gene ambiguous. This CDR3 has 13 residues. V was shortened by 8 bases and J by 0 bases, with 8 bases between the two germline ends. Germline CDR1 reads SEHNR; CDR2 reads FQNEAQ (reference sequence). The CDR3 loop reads CASAGVSNQPQHF. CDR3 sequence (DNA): TGTGCCAGCGCTGGGGTTAGCAATCAGCCCCAGCATTTT. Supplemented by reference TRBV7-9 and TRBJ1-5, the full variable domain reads DTGVSQNPRHKITKRGQNVTFRCDPISEHNRLYWYRQTLGQGPEFLTYFQNEAQLEKSRLLSDRFSAERPKGSFSTLEIQRTEQGDSAMYLCASAGVSNQPQHFGDGTRLSIL.

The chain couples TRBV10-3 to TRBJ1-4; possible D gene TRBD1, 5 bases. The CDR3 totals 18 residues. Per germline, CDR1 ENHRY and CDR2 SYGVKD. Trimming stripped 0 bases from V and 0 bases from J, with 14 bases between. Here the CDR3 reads CAISESLDTSATNEKLFF. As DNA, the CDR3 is TGTGCCATCAGTGAGTCCTTGGACACCTCTGCAACTAATGAAAAACTGTTTTTT.

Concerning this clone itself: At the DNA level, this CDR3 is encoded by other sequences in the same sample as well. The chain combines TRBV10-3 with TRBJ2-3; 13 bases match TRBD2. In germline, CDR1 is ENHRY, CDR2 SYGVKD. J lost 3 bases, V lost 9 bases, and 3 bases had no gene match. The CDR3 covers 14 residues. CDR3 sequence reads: CAIRLAGGTDTQYF. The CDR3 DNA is TGTGCCATTAGACTAGCGGGGGGTACAGATACGCAGTATTTT.

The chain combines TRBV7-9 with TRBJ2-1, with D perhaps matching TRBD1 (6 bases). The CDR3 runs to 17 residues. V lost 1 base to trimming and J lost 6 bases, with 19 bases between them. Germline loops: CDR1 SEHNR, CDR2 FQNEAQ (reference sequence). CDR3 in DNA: TGTGCCAGCAGCTTAGGTGGGGGCAGGGCGCATTTCAATGAGCAGTTCTTC. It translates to CASSLGGGRAHFNEQFF.

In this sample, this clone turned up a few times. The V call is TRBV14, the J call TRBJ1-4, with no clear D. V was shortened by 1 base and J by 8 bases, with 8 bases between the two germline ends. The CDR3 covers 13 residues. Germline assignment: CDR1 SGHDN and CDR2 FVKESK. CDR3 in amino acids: CASSQVVKEKLFF. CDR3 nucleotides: TGTGCCAGCAGCCAAGTCGTGAAAGAAAAACTGTTTTTT.

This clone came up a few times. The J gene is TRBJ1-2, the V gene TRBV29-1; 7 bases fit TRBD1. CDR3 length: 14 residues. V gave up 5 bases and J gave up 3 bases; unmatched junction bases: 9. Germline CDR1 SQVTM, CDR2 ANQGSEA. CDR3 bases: TGCAGCGTTACGGGACAGCTCCCGGACTATGGCTACACCTTC. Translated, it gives CSVTGQLPDYGYTF.

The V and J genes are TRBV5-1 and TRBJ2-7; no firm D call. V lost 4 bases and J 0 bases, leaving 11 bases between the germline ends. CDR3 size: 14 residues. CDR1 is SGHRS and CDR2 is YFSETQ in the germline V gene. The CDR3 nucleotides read TGCGCCAGCAGCGGTAAGGGCAGCTCCTACGAGCAGTACTTC. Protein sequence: CASSGKGSSYEQYF.

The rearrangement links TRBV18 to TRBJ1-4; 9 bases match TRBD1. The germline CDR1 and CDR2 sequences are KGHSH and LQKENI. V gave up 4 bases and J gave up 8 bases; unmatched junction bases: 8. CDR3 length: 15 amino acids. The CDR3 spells CASSRGTGSIEKLFF. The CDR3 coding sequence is TGTGCCAGCTCACGTGGGACAGGGTCGATCGAAAAACTGTTTTTT.

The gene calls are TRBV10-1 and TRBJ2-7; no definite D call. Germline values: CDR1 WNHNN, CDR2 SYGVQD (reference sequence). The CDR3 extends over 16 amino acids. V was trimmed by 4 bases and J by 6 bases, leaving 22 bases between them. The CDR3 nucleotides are TGCGCCAGCAGTGCACCAATTCCTCGGAGAGTACGCGAGCAGTACTTC. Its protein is CASSAPIPRRVREQYF.

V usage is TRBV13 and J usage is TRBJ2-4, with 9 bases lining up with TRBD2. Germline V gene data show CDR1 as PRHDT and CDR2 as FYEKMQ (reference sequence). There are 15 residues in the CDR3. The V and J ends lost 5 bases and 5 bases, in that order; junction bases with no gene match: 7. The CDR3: CASSRKGLAQNIQYF. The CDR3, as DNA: TGTGCCAGCAGCCGCAAGGGACTAGCTCAAAACATTCAGTACTTC. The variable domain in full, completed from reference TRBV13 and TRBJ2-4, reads AAGVIQSPRHLIKEKRETATLKCYPIPRHDTVYWYQQGPGQDPQFLISFYEKMQSDKGSIPDRFSAQQFSDYHSELNMSSLELGDSALYFCASSRKGLAQNIQYFGAGTRLSVL.

CDR3 sequence reads: CASSLGPGLSQYF. As DNA, the CDR3 is TGTGCCAGCAGCCTTGGACCAGGCTTGAGCCAGTACTTC. The chain joins TRBV5-5 to TRBJ2-5; D gene uncertain. Germline V gene sequence: CDR1 SGHKS, CDR2 YYEKEE (reference sequence). CDR3 size: 13 residues. V was shortened by 4 bases and J by 10 bases, with 17 bases between the two germline ends.

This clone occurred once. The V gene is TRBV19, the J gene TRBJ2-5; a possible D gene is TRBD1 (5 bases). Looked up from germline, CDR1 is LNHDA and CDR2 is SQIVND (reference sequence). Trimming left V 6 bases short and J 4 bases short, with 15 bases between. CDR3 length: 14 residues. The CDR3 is CASSLGSGLETQYF. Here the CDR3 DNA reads TGTGCCAGTAGCCTCGGCTCAGGGTTAGAGACCCAGTACTTC.

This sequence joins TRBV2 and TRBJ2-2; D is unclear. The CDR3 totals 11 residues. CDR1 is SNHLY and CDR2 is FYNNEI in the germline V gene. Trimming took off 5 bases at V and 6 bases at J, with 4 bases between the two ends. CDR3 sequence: CASSRAGELFF. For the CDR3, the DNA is TGTGCCAGCAGTCGCGCCGGGGAGCTGTTTTTT.

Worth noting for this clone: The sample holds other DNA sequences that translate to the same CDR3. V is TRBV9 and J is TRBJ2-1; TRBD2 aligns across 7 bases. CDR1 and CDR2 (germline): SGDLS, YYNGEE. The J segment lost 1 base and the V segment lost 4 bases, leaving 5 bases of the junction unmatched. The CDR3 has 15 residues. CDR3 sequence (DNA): TGTGCCAGCAGCCCTCGACTAGCTTCCTACAATGAGCAGTTCTTC. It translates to CASSPRLASYNEQFF.

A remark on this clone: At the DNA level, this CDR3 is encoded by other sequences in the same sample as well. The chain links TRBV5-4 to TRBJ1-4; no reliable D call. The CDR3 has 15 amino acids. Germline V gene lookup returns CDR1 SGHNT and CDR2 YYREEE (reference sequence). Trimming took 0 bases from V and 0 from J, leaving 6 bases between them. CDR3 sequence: CASSLDGATNEKLFF. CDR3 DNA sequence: TGTGCCAGCAGCTTGGACGGTGCAACTAATGAAAAACTGTTTTTT.

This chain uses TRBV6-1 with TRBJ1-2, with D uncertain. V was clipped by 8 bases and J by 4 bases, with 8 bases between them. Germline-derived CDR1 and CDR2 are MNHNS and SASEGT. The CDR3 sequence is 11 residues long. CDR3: CASGPGYGYTF. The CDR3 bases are TGTGCCAGCGGTCCGGGCTATGGCTACACCTTC.

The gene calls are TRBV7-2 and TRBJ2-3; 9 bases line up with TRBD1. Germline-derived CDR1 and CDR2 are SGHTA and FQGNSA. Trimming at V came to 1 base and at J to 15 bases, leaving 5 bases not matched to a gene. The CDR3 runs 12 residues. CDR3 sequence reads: CASSLELGQGYF. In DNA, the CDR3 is TGTGCCAGCAGCTTAGAGTTGGGACAGGGCTATTTT.

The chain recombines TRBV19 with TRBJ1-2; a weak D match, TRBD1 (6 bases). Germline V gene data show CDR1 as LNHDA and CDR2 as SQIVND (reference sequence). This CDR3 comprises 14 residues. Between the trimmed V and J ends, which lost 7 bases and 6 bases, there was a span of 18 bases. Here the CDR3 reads CASTPDSVSHGYTF. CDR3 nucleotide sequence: TGTGCCAGTACCCCGGACAGTGTGTCCCATGGCTACACCTTC.

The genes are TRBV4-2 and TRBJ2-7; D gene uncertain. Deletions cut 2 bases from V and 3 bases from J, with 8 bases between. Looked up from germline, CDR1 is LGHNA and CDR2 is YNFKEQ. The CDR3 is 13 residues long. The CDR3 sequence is CASSQPGYYEQYF. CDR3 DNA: TGTGCCAGCAGCCAACCCGGTTACTACGAGCAGTACTTC.